This TCR beta chain originates from a study of tumor and adjacent non-tumor tissue in lung cancer. Background on the study: Patients were aged roughly 30 to 76, approximately ten men and 4 to 6 women, stage I to III. On average, productive TCRbeta reads reached some 4.4 million per sample.

The template was RNA from unsorted bulk tissue. Findings of the study overall: Compared with tumor, normal lung showed significantly lower TCR diversity. Normal lung showed higher cumulative top 100 clone frequency than tumor.

The library came from three nested PCR rounds adapted from ARM-PCR protocols. TCRdb re-analysed the multiplex PCR reads in MiXCR, keeping a single row per CDR3 protein. The sample has roughly 120,000 distinct CDR3 sequences, 75% to 90% seen once. Comment on this clonotype: The antigen is unknown. One end of the junction varies from germline; a read error may be responsible.

Material: lung tumor tissue. The sequence came from a man between 65 and 85 years old with non-small cell lung cancer.

For the CDR3, the DNA is TGTGCCTGGAATGTAGGTCCCCCCTGGTATGGCTACATCTTC. This codes for CAWNVGPPWYGYIF. The chain links TRBV30 to TRBJ1-2; D not certain. Germline CDR1 reads GTSNPN; CDR2 reads SVGIG (reference sequence). This CDR3 spans 14 amino acids.